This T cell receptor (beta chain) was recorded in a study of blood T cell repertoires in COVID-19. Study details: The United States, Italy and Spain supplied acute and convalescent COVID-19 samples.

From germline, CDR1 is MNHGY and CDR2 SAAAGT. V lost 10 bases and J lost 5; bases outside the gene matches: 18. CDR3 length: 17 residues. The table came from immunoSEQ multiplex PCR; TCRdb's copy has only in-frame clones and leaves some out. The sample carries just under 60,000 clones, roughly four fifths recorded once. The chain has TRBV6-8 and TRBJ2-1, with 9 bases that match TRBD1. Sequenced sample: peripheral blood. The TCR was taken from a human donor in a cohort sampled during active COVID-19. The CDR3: CANTPGQGNFRHNEQFF. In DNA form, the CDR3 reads TGTGCCAACACTCCGGGACAGGGTAATTTTCGGCACAATGAGCAGTTCTTC.